This T cell receptor (beta chain) is from a study of CD8 T cells in ankylosing spondylitis. Study conclusions and caveats: Seemingly characteristic of ankylosing spondylitis blood was a TCR beta motif consisting of under 10 highly homologous variants.

TCRdb re-derived calls from the 5' RACE reads in MiXCR, one entry per CDR3 protein. The sample carries around 450,000 distinct CDR3 sequences, 20% to 30% recorded once. The V gene's germline CDR1 is KGHDR and CDR2 SFDVKD. The V gene lost 4 bases and the J gene lost 4 bases, with 17 bases spanning the gap. The CDR3 is 16 amino acids. Regarding this clonotype: What it recognizes is unknown.

Specimen: blood, either unsorted or a sorted T cell fraction (not recorded which). J is TRBJ2-3 and V is TRBV24-1; tentatively, D is TRBD2 (7 bases). This sequence was found in a male donor with ankylosing spondylitis. The CDR3 DNA is TGTGCCACCAGTGACCCGCGAGGGAGGGGGGCAGATACGCAGTATTTT. Its protein product is CATSDPRGRGADTQYF.